The 5 T cell receptor beta chains in this list originate from one sample, sequenced in a study of human T cells and chemical hapten exposure listed by TCRdb under 2021. Receptors were amplified or captured by RACE. Instrument on record: NextSeq 500. The raw public reads went through TCRdb reprocessing: fastp at Q25, MiXCR clone calling, in-frame beta chains kept. Duplicate CDR3 protein sequences are folded into a single record with the most common DNA and genes. Within this sample are over 130,000 distinct CDR3 sequences, with 10% to 15% of them counted one time only. The ten biggest clones cover 1.4% of the sample. This specimen's time point label, interpreted: patch test 2, 6 weeks after DPC sensitization. The treatment or condition label corresponds to: therapeutic diphenylcyclopropenone sensitization with weekly scalp DPC. This sample comprised whole blood, obtained in connection with sensitization to the hapten diphenylcyclopropenone (DPC). The receptors stem from a woman in her forties or fifties with alopecia areata. Some clones in this sample may be carry-over from other donors' samples.

This clonotype was detected only a few times. The chain is built from TRBV10-2 and TRBJ1-3; unclear D gene. The CDR3 is 14 amino acids. V lost 6 bases and J lost 0, with 9 bases in between. The germline gives CDR1 WSHSY, CDR2 SAAADI. CDR3 sequence reads: CASRGGLSGNTIYF. CDR3 DNA sequence: TGCGCCAGCAGGGGAGGTCTCTCTGGAAACACCATATATTTT.

The CDR3 coding sequence is TGTGCCAGCAGCCTAGTGGGGGGATTGAACTATGGCTACACCTTC. Translating gives CASSLVGGLNYGYTF. This chain links TRBV27 with TRBJ1-2, with D possibly being TRBD1 (5 bases). Trimming took 6 bases from V and 2 from J, leaving 16 bases between them. This CDR3 is built from 15 residues. Germline assignment: CDR1 MNHEY and CDR2 SMNVEV (reference sequence).

This clonotype was recorded at least ten times. The chain joins TRBV4-3 to TRBJ2-3; 11 bases map to TRBD2. CDR1 is LGHNA and CDR2 is YSLEER in the germline V gene. The CDR3 sequence is 16 residues long. V gave up 0 bases and J gave up 4 bases; unmatched junction bases: 3. Here the CDR3 reads CASSQDSGRVSDTQYF. In DNA, the CDR3 is TGCGCCAGCAGCCAAGATAGCGGGAGGGTCTCAGATACGCAGTATTTT.

In its sample, this clonotype was seen a few times. The chain employs TRBV6-2 or TRBV6-3 and TRBJ2-2; 10 nucleotides line up with TRBD2. CDR3 length: 16 residues. Trimming at V came to 5 bases and at J to 2 bases, leaving 5 bases not matched to a gene. Germline CDR1 reads MNHEY; CDR2 reads SVGEGT. In nucleotides, the CDR3 is TGTGCCAGCAGTACCGGACTAGCGGTTAACACCGGGGAGCTGTTTTTT. As protein: CASSTGLAVNTGELFF.

The J gene is TRBJ1-5, the V gene TRBV5-1, with D uncertain. The CDR3 spans 14 residues. Between the trimmed V and J ends, which lost 0 bases and 4 bases, there was a span of 8 bases. Germline CDR1 reads SGHRS; CDR2 reads YFSETQ. The CDR3 loop reads CASSLGFGNQPQHF. The CDR3 nucleotides read TGCGCCAGCAGCTTGGGATTTGGGAATCAGCCCCAGCATTTT.